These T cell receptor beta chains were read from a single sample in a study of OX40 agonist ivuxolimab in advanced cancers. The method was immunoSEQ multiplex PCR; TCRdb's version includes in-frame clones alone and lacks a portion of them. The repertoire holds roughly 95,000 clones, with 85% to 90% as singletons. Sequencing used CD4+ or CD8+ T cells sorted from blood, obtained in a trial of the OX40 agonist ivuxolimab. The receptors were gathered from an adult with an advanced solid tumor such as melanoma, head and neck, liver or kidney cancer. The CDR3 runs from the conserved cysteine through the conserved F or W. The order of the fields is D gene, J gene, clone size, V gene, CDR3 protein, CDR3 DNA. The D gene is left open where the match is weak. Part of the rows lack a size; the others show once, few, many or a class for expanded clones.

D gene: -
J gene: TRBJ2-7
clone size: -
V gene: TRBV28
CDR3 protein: CASSSRAGLYEQYF
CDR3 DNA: TGTGCCAGCAGCTCAAGGGCCGGGTTGTACGAGCAGTACTTC

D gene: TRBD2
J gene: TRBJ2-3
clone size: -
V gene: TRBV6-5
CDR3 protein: CASSPSGADTQYF
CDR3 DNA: TGTGCCAGTTCCCCTAGCGGGGCGGATACGCAGTATTTT

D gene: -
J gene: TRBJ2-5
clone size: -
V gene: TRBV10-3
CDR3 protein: CAIRAIQETQYF
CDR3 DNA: TGTGCCATCAGAGCGATACAAGAGACCCAGTACTTC

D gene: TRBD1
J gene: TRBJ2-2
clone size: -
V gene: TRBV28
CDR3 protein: CASSSTPGQGIGELFF
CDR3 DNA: TGTGCCAGCAGTTCGACCCCGGGACAGGGGATCGGGGAGCTGTTTTTT

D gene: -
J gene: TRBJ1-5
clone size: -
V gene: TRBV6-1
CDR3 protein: CASSYKFDQPQHF
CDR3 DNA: TGTGCCAGCAGTTATAAGTTCGATCAGCCCCAGCATTTT

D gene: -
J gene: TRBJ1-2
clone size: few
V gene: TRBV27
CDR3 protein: CASSSLGYGYTF
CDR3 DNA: TGTGCCAGCAGTTCCTTAGGGTATGGCTACACCTTC

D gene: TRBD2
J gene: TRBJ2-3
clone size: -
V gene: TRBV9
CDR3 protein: CASSVDAGATEDTQYF
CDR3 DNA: TGTGCCAGCAGCGTAGACGCGGGAGCTACGGAGGATACGCAGTATTTT

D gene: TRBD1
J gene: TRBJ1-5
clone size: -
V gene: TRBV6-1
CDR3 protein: CASSARRTGDSNQPQHF
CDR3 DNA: TGTGCCAGCAGTGCCCGGAGGACAGGGGATAGCAATCAGCCCCAGCATTTT

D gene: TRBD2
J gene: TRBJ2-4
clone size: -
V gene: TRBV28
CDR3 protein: CASRPRTSGQGIQYF
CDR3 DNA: TGTGCCAGCAGACCCAGAACTAGCGGTCAGGGCATTCAGTACTTC

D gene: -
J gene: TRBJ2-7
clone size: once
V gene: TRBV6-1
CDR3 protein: CASNYGVAYEQYF
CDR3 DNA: TGTGCCAGCAATTATGGGGTAGCCTACGAGCAGTACTTC

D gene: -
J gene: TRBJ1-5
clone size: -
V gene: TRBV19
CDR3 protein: CASSGTFSNQPQHF
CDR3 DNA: TGTGCCAGTAGTGGGACATTTAGCAATCAGCCCCAGCATTTT

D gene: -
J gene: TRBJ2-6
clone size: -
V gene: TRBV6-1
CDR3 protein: CASRPPSSGANVLTF
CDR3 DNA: TGTGCCAGCAGACCACCGAGCTCTGGGGCCAACGTCCTGACTTTC

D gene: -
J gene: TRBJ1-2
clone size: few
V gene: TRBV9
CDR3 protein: CASSVADGGGYTF
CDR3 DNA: TGTGCCAGCAGCGTAGCCGACGGCGGAGGCTACACCTTC

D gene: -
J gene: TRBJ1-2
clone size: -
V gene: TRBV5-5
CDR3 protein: CASSLVGGGDYGYTF
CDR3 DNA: TGTGCCAGCAGCTTGGTAGGAGGTGGAGACTATGGCTACACCTTC

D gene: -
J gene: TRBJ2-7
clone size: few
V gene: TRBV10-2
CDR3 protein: CARRGQGLYEQYF
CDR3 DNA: TGCGCCAGGAGGGGCCAGGGGCTCTACGAGCAGTACTTC

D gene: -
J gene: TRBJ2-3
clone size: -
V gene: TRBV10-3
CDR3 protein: CAISGTGTDTQYF
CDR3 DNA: TGTGCCATCAGTGGGACTGGCACAGATACGCAGTATTTT

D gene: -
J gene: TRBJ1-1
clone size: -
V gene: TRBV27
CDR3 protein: CASSQTVNTEAFF
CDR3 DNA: TGTGCCAGCAGTCAGACAGTGAACACTGAAGCTTTCTTT

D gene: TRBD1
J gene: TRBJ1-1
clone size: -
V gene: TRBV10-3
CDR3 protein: CAISGDRGNTEAFF
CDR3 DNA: TGTGCCATCAGTGGGGACAGGGGCAACACTGAAGCTTTCTTT

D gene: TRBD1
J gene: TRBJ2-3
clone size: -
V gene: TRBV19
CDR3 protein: CASITQGGGTQYF
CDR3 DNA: TGTGCCAGTATTACACAGGGGGGCGGGACGCAGTATTTT

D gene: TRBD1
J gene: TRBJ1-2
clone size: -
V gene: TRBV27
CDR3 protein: CASSPSDRGGYTF
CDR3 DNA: TGTGCCAGCAGTCCCTCGGACAGGGGCGGCTACACCTTC

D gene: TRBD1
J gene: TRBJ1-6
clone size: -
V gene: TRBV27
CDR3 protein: CASSLPGGDSPLHF
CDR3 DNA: TGTGCCAGCAGTTTACCAGGGGGCGATTCACCCCTCCACTTT

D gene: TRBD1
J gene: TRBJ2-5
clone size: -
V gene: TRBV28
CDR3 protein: CASSPYRTGQETQYF
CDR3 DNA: TGTGCCAGCAGCCCCTATCGGACAGGGCAAGAGACCCAGTACTTC

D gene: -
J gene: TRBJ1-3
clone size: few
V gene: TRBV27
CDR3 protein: CATPPGAPGNTIYF
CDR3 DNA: TGTGCCACACCCCCCGGGGCTCCTGGAAACACCATATATTTT

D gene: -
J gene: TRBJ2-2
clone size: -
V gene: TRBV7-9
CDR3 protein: CASSLAGAGELFF
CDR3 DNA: TGTGCCAGCAGCTTAGCAGGGGCCGGGGAGCTGTTTTTT

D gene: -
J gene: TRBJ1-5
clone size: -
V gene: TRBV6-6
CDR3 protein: CASSSQSRGSNQPQHF
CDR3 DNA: TGTGCCAGCAGTTCACAAAGCAGGGGAAGCAATCAGCCCCAGCATTTT

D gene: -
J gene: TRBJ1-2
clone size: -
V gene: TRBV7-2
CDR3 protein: CASSFTDGVGGYTF
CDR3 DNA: TGTGCCAGCAGCTTCACGGACGGCGTAGGAGGCTACACCTTC

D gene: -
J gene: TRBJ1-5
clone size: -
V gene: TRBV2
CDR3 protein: CASSRAEGNQPQHF
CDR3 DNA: TGTGCCAGTAGTAGGGCCGAAGGAAATCAGCCCCAGCATTTT

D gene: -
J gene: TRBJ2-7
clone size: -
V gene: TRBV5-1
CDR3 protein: CASSLLRRDEQYF
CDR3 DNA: TGCGCCAGCAGCTTACTAAGGCGGGACGAGCAGTACTTC

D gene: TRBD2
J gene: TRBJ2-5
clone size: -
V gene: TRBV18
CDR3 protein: CASSRVAGGRETQYF
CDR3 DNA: TGTGCCAGCTCACGTGTAGCGGGAGGGCGAGAGACCCAGTACTTC

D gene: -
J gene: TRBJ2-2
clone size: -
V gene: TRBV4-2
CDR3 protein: CASSQIDITGELFF
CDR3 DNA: TGTGCCAGCAGCCAAATAGACATCACCGGGGAGCTGTTTTTT

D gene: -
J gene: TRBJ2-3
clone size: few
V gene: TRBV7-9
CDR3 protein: CASSLVWTTDTDTQYF
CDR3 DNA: TGTGCCAGCAGCTTAGTTTGGACCACCGACACAGATACGCAGTATTTT

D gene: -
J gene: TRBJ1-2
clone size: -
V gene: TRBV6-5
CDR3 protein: CASSQGIGGYTF
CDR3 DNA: TGTGCCAGCTCTCAGGGCATCGGTGGCTACACCTTC

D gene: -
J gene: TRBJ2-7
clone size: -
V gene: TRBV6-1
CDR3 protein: CASGRSAPSYEQYF
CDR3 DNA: TGTGCCAGCGGAAGAAGCGCCCCCTCCTACGAGCAGTACTTC

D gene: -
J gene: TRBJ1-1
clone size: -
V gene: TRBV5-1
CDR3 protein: CASSLDPSVGGEAFF
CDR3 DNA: TGCGCCAGCAGCTTGGATCCGTCGGTGGGGGGTGAAGCTTTCTTT

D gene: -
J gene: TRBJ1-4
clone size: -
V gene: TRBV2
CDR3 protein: CASRQGSTNEKLFF
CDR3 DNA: TGTGCCAGCAGGCAGGGTAGTACTAATGAAAAACTGTTTTTT

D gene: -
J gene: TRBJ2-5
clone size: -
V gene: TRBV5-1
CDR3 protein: CASSFSGVGQETQYF
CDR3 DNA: TGCGCCAGCAGTTTTAGCGGCGTGGGGCAAGAGACCCAGTACTTC

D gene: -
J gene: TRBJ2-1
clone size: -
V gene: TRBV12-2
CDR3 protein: CASRLAKGLAGGTSYNEQFF
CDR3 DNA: TGTGCAAGTCGCTTAGCGAAGGGACTAGCGGGGGGGACGTCCTACAATGAGCAGTTCTTC

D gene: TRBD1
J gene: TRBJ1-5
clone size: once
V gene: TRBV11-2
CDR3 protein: CASSSAGGFQPQHF
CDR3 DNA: TGTGCCAGCAGCTCCGCAGGGGGTTTTCAGCCCCAGCATTTT

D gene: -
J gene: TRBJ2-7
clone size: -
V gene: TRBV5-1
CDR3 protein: CASSLGGGPTTEQYF
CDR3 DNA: TGCGCCAGCAGCTTGGGAGGAGGGCCTACTACCGAGCAGTACTTC

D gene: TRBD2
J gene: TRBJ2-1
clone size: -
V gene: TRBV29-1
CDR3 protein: CSVERFGLDLFF
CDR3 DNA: TGCAGCGTTGAGAGGTTCGGACTAGATCTGTTCTTC

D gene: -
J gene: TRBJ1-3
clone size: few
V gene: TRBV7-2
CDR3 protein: CASSTGDSGNTIYF
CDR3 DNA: TGTGCCAGCAGCACTGGAGACTCTGGAAACACCATATATTTT

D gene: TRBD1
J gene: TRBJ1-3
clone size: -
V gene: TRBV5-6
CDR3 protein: CASSRDRGNTIYF
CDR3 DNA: TGTGCCAGCAGTCGGGACAGGGGGAACACCATATATTTT

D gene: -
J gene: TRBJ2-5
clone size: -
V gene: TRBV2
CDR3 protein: CASRLAQETQYF
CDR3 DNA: TGTGCCAGCAGGCTAGCCCAAGAGACCCAGTACTTC

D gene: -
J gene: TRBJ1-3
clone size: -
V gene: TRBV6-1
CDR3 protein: CASMKGMDGDNTIYF
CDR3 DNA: TGTGCCAGCATGAAGGGAATGGATGGAGACAACACCATATATTTT

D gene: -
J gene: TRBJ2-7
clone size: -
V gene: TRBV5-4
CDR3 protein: CASSPTGTYEQYF
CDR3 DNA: TGTGCCAGCAGCCCGACTGGGACCTACGAGCAGTACTTC

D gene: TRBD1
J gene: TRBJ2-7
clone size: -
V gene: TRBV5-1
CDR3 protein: CASSSRTGTDSYEQYF
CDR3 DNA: TGCGCCAGCAGCTCTCGTACCGGGACAGACTCCTACGAGCAGTACTTC

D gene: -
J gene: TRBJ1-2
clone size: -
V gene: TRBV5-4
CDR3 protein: CASSLQSGGYTF
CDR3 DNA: TGTGCCAGCAGCCTCCAGTCTGGCGGCTACACCTTC

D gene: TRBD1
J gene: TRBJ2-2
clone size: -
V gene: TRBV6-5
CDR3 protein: CASRLGQGTGELFF
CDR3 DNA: TGTGCCAGCAGGCTGGGACAGGGGACCGGGGAGCTGTTTTTT

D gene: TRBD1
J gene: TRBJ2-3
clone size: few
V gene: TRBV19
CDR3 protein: CASRGQAGDTQYF
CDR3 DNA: TGTGCCAGTAGGGGACAGGCAGGGGATACGCAGTATTTT

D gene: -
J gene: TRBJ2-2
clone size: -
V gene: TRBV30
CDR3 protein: CACRVANTGELFF
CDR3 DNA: TGTGCCTGCCGGGTCGCGAACACCGGGGAGCTGTTTTTT

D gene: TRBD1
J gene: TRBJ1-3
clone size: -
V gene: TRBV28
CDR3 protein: CASSSGQVVGNTIYF
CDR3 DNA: TGTGCCAGCAGTTCGGGACAGGTCGTTGGAAACACCATATATTTT

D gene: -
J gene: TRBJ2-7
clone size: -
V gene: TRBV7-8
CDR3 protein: CASSQRGGAEQYF
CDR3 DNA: TGTGCCAGCAGCCAACGGGGCGGGGCCGAGCAGTACTTC

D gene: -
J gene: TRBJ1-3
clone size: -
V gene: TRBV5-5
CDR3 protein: CASSLAGGGNTIYF
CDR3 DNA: TGTGCCAGCAGCTTGGCAGGAGGTGGAAACACCATATATTTT